This T cell receptor (beta chain) was sequenced in a study of blood T cell repertoires in COVID-19 (dated by TCRdb to the early 2020s). In terms of the full investigation: The collaborator samples originated in the United States, Italy and Spain and spanned the acute and convalescent phases of COVID-19. The material from the prospective study consisted of cDNA or gDNA derived from T cells, B-cell-depleted T cells, or PBMCs. The dataset comprised deeply sampled blood TCRbeta repertoires from subjects exposed to, actively infected with, or recovered from COVID-19. A freely available public database, intended as a resource for researchers studying the immune response to SARS-CoV-2, is where the repertoires were released. Samples were obtained from the ongoing ImmuneRACE study (first 160 participants) and from approximately 1,200 subjects provided by 6 global collaborators. A de-identified subject ID, COVID-19 status, age in years and sex were almost always included in the sample metadata. Where available, HLA class I and class II types were taken from metadata supplied by the sample provider and were not determined by assay-based typing.

What the authors observed across the whole study: Clinical and demographic metadata were provided uncurated, with the amount varying by source and participant.

Enrolling through a virtual design, the prospective study's participants ranged in age from roughly 18 to 89 years and lived across 24 United States geographic areas. To assign participants to cohorts, the prospective study relied on clinical history that participants themselves reported in a screening survey and a study questionnaire. Recovered participants in ImmuneRACE Cohort 3 were defined as having two consecutive negative NP/OP PCR tests, clearance from a healthcare professional, or resolution of symptoms. Mobile phlebotomists in the prospective study collected whole blood, serum and a nasopharyngeal or oropharyngeal swab from every participant. Additional blood draws and questionnaires over a 2-month period could optionally be provided by prospective study participants. Before DNA extraction, prospective study blood samples were shipped either frozen or at room temperature. TCRbeta CDR3 regions were amplified from genomic DNA by means of the immunoSEQ Assay, a bias-controlled multiplex PCR. Regarding the original processing steps: The number of nucleated cells in each sample was estimated from the amplification of reference gene primers within the assay. To quantify the absolute abundance of each unique TCRbeta CDR3 rearrangement, sequence reads were collapsed and filtered. For each sample, productive Simpson clonality was calculated as the square root of Simpson's diversity index over productive rearrangements. What TCRdb holds here is the immuneACCESS table cut down to in-frame rearrangements. Part of the clones is not present; checked against another copy, under half of the missing clones reflect an unresolved V gene, and the others are unexplained. V, J and clone size are taken as reported in that table, and D and trimming were inferred from the DNA itself. In this sample the table shows about 410,000 clones, roughly nine tenths of which occur a single time. The ten most abundant clones make up 1.5% to 2% of the sample.

About this clone: Its antigen specificity is not known. Per-nucleotide qualities are absent, and no much larger clonotype sits a single base away.

According to the germline V gene, CDR1 reads SGDLS and CDR2 reads YYNGEE. Measured from the cysteine to the phenylalanine, the CDR3 is 14 residues long. The DNA shown is the 42-base CDR3, in frame from base 1. Trimming takes 6 bases from V and 8 bases from J, and the germline ends sit 20 bases apart. In this chain, TRBV9 is recombined with TRBJ1-2; 6 matching bases give a weak D call of TRBD1. What was sequenced was PBMCs or T cells enriched from blood (not recorded which). This clonotype was sampled from a woman aged 30 to 39 who had recovered from COVID-19. In nucleotide form, the sequence is TGTGCCAGCACCTTGGGAGGGGGAGGGTCCGGCTACACCTTC. Translation gives CASTLGGGGSGYTF.